This T cell receptor (beta chain) was retrieved from a study of T cell repertoires in cytomegalovirus infection. Study overall: Indicated by public TCR beta signatures were CMV infection and matching HLA type. Points from the study as a whole: Using cumulative public TCR beta family frequency, the authors identified those who carried CMV together with the relevant HLA. CMV-specific TCR beta clonotypes restricted by HLA-C dominated the ex vivo response.

In regard to this clonotype: Antigen unknown.

Each CDR3 protein is one row after TCRdb ran MiXCR on the reads. The table shows about 230,000 distinct CDR3 sequences, with 22% occurring only once. The CDR3 runs to 14 residues. CDR1 is DFQATT and CDR2 is SNEGSKA in the germline V gene (reference sequence). V was shortened by 0 bases and J by 5 bases, with 10 bases between the two germline ends. The rearrangement links TRBV20-1 to TRBJ2-2, with a weak D call TRBD2 (5 bases). Material: CD8+ T cells from PBMCs. The source is a human donor in good health (CMV status not recorded). Some clones in this sample may be carry-over from other donors' samples. This CDR3 is CSARDGLLTGELFF. CDR3 nucleotides: TGCAGTGCTAGAGACGGACTTCTGACCGGGGAGCTGTTTTTT.